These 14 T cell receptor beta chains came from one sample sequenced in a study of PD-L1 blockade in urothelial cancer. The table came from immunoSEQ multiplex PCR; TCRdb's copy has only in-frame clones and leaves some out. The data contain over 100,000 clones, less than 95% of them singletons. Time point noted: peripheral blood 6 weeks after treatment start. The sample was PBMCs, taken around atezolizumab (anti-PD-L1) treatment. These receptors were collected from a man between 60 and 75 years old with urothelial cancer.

CDR3 sequence: CASSPQFKSSGANVLTF. Here the CDR3 DNA reads TGTGCCAGCAGCCCCCAATTCAAGAGCTCTGGGGCCAACGTCCTGACTTTC. The V and J genes are TRBV7-9 and TRBJ2-6; D not certain. The length of the CDR3 is 17 residues. The V gene's germline CDR1 is SEHNR and CDR2 FQNEAQ (reference sequence). With 5 bases removed from V and 0 bases from J, the gap between germline ends came to 14 bases.

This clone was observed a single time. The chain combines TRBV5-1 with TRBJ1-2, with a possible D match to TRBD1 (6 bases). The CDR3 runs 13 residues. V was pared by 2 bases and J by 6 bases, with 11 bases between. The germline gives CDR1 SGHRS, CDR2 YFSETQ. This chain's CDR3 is CASSLQGRNGYTF. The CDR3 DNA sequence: TGCGCCAGCAGCTTACAGGGACGAAATGGCTACACCTTC.

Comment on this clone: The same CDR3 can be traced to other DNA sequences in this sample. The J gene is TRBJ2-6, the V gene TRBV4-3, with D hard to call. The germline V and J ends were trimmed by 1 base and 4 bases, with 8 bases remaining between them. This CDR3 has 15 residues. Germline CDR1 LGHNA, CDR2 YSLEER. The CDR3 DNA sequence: TGCGCCAGCAGCCAAGGTGTGAGAGGGGCCAACGTCCTGACTTTC. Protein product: CASSQGVRGANVLTF.

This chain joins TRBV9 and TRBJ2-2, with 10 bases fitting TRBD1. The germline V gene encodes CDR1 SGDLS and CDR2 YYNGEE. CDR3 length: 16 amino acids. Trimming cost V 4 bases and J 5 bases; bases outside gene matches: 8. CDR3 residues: CASSYRDRGRTGELFF. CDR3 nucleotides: TGTGCCAGCAGCTACCGGGACAGGGGCCGGACCGGGGAGCTGTTTTTT.

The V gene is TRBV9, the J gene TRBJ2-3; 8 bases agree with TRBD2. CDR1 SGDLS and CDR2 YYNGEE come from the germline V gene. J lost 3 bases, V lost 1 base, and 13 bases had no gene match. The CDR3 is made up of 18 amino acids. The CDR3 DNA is TGTGCCAGCAGCGTATCCTCCCCAAGCGGGAGTTTAACAGATACGCAGTATTTT. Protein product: CASSVSSPSGSLTDTQYF.

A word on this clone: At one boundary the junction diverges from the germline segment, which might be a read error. The CDR3 DNA sequence: TGTGCTAGCAGCTTAGCGCGAACCGATACGCAGTATTTT. Encoded protein: CASSLARTDTQYF. The chain combines TRBV7-7 with TRBJ2-3, with D possibly matching TRBD2 (5 bases). The CDR3 consists of 13 residues. Germline CDR1 reads SSHAT; CDR2 reads FNYEAQ (reference sequence).

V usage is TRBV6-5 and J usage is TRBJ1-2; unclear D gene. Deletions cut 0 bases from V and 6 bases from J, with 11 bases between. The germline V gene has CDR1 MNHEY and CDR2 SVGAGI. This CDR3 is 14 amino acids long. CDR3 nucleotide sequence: TGTGCCAGCAGTTACTCGACCATAGGAGATGGCTACACCTTC. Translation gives CASSYSTIGDGYTF.

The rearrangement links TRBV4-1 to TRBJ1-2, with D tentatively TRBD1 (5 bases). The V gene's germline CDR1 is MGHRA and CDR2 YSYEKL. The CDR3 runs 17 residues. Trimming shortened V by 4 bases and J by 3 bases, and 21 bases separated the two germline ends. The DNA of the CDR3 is TGCGCCAGCAGCCTCTCGACACCGACAGCCCGGGACTATGGCTACACCTTC. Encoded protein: CASSLSTPTARDYGYTF.

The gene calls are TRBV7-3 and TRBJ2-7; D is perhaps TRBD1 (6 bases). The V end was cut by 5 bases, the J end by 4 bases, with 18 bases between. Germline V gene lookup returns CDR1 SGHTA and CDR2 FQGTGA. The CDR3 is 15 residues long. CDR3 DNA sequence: TGTGCCAGCAGCAGGCGAGGGGGAGAGCTATACGAGCAGTACTTC. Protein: CASSRRGGELYEQYF. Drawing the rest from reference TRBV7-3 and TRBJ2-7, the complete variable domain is GAGVSQTPSNKVTEKGKYVELRCDPISGHTALYWYRQSLGQGPEFLIYFQGTGAADDSGLPNDRFFAVRPEGSVSTLKIQRTERGDSAVYLCASSRRGGELYEQYFGPGTRLTVT.

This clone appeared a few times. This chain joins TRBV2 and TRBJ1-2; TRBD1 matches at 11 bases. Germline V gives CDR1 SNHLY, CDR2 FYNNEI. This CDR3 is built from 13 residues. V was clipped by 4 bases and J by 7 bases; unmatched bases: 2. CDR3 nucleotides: TGTGCCAGCAGTGTCGGGACAGGGGGTGGCTACACCTTC. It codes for CASSVGTGGGYTF.

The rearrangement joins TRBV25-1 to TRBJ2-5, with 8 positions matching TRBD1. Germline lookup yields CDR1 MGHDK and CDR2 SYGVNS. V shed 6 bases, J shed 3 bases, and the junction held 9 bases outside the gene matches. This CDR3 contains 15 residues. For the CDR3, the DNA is TGTGCCAGCAGCGACACCGGACAGGGAAAAGAGACCCAGTACTTC. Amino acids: CASSDTGQGKETQYF.

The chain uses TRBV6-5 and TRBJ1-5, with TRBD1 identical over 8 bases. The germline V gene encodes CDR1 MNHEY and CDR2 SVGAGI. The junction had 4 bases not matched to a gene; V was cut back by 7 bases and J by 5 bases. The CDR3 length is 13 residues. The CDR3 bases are TGTGCCAGCACCCAGGGGGCCCATCAGCCCCAGCATTTT. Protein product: CASTQGAHQPQHF.

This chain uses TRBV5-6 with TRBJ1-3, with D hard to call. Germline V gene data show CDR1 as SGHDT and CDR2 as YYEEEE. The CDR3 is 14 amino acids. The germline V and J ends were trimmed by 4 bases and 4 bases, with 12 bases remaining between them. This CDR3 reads CASSPPWAGNTIYF. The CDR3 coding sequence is TGTGCCAGCAGCCCGCCCTGGGCCGGAAACACCATATATTTT. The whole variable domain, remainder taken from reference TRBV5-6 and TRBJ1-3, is DAGVTQSPTHLIKTRGQQVTLRCSPKSGHDTVSWYQQALGQGPQFIFQYYEEEERQRGNFPDRFSGHQFPNYSSELNVNALLLGDSALYLCASSPPWAGNTIYFGEGSWLTVV.

The CDR3 loop reads CASSLASGLAANEQFF. The CDR3 bases are TGTGCCAGCAGCTTAGCGTCGGGGCTAGCGGCTAATGAGCAGTTCTTC. This rearrangement joins TRBV7-2 to TRBJ2-1; 7 positions agree with TRBD2. This CDR3 is built from 16 residues. Per germline, CDR1 SGHTA and CDR2 FQGNSA. V lost 0 bases and J lost 7; bases outside the gene matches: 9.